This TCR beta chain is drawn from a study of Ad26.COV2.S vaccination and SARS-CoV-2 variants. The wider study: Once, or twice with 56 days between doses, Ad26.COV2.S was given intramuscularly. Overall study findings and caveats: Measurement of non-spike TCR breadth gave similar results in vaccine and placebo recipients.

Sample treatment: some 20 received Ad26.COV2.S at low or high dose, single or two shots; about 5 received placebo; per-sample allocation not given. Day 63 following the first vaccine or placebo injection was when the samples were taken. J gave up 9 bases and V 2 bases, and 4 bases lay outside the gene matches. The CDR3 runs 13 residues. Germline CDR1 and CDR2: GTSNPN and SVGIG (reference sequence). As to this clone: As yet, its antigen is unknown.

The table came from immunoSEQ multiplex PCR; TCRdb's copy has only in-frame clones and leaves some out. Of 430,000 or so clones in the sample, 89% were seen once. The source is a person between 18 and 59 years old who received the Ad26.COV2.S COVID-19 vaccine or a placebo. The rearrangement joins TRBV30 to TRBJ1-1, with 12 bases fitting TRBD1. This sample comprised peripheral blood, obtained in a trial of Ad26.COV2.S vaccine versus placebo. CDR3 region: CAWSYRDRGQAFF. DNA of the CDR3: TGTGCCTGGAGTTACCGGGACAGGGGGCAAGCTTTCTTT.